The 16 T cell receptor beta chains reported below all come from one sample, sequenced in a study of molecular identifiers for immune sequencing clone quantification. TCRdb passed the PCR reads through MiXCR, listing each CDR3 protein once. The table has about 630,000 distinct CDR3 sequences, 25% seen once. Sequenced input: naive CD8+ T cells from blood, with Jurkat cell RNA spiked in. Subset specified: FACS-sorted CD8+CD4-CCR7+CD45RA+ naive T cells. The receptors originated from a human donor in good health. Some libraries in this study had Jurkat cell RNA spiked in.

The chain combines TRBV30 with TRBJ2-5; TRBD1 aligns across 7 bases. CDR1 is GTSNPN, CDR2 SVGIG, per germline (reference sequence). After removal of 4 bases from V and 2 bases from J, the junction contained 7 bases not matched to a gene. The CDR3 contains 14 residues. The CDR3 nucleotides read TGTGCCTGGAACCTAGGGGGCGGGCAAGAGACCCAGTACTTC. It translates to CAWNLGGGQETQYF.

The chain recombines TRBV4-1 with TRBJ1-2, with D perhaps matching TRBD1 (5 bases). CDR3 length: 13 residues. From germline, CDR1 is MGHRA and CDR2 YSYEKL. V was shortened by 1 base and J by 8 bases, with 11 bases between the two germline ends. The chain's CDR3 is CASSQVTGEGYTF. For the CDR3, the DNA is TGCGCCAGCAGCCAAGTCACGGGGGAGGGCTACACCTTC.

The chain uses TRBV29-1 and TRBJ1-1; 9 bases fit TRBD1. Losses at the gene ends were 7 bases for V and 3 bases for J; bases not matched to a gene: 9. CDR1 and CDR2 (germline): SQVTM, ANQGSEA. The CDR3 spans 14 residues. The CDR3 DNA reads as TGCAGCGCCGTAGTGGGACAGGGAGACACTGAAGCTTTCTTT. Its protein product is CSAVVGQGDTEAFF.

For this clonotype: This may arise from a read error, as a much more abundant clone is one base away. The J gene is TRBJ1-1, the V gene TRBV4-1; 9 bases are a match to TRBD1. Per germline, CDR1 MGHRA and CDR2 YSYEKL. Losses at the gene ends were 0 bases for V and 6 bases for J; bases not matched to a gene: 8. The CDR3 is made up of 16 amino acids. In nucleotides, the CDR3 is TGCGCCAGCAGCCAAGAATATACAGGGGGCTTGGCTGAAGCTTTCTTT. It encodes CASSQEYTGGLAEAFF.

V usage is TRBV11-2 and J usage is TRBJ1-1, with D perhaps TRBD1 (6 bases). Germline CDR1 SGHAT, CDR2 FQNNGV. Trimming took 8 bases from V and 5 from J, leaving 15 bases between them. There are 13 residues in the CDR3. CDR3 region: CASGLTGGTEAFF. CDR3 DNA sequence: TGTGCCAGCGGCCTGACAGGTGGAACTGAAGCTTTCTTT.

Remarks on this clonotype: One base away lies a much larger clone, so this may be a sequencing read error. The chain is built from TRBV6-5 and TRBJ1-1, with a possible D match to TRBD1 (6 bases). The V end lost 5 bases, the J end lost 0 bases, and 16 bases lay between the germline ends. In germline, CDR1 is MNHEY, CDR2 SVGAGI. This CDR3 has 16 residues. This CDR3 is CASSPRQDPMNTEAFF. In DNA form, the CDR3 reads TGTGCCAGCAGTCCTCGACAGGACCCCATGAACACTGAAGCTTTCTTT.

The table lists this clonotype with a few counts. V and J are TRBV12-3 or TRBV12-4 and TRBJ1-4; D remains unclear. The CDR3 is 15 amino acids. The V end was cut by 6 bases, the J end by 5 bases, with 16 bases between. The CDR3 region has the DNA TGTGCCAGCAGGCGTGCCACTGGACTAAATGAAAAACTGTTTTTT. This encodes CASRRATGLNEKLFF.

This chain uses TRBV4-3 with TRBJ1-5, with D hard to call. Trimming left V 0 bases short and J 6 bases short, with 9 bases between. The CDR3 has 14 residues. Germline CDR1 is LGHNA and CDR2 is YSLEER. For the CDR3, the DNA is TGCGCCAGCAGCCAAGACTCCGTGACTCAGCCCCAGCATTTT. It encodes CASSQDSVTQPQHF.

This clonotype has a single count. Compared with germline, one end of the junction differs, possibly owing to a read error. The chain couples TRBV4-3 to TRBJ1-5; D gene unclear. The germline CDR1 and CDR2 sequences are LGHNA and YSLEER. This CDR3 comprises 15 residues. CDR3 loop: CASSQDAGPTQPRHF. CDR3 nucleotides: TGCGCCAGCAGCCAAGATGCGGGCCCAACTCAGCCCCGGCATTTT.

This chain links TRBV30 with TRBJ2-6; possibly TRBD1 or TRBD2 for D (6 bases each). Germline V gene lookup returns CDR1 GTSNPN and CDR2 SVGIG (reference sequence). The CDR3 extends over 14 amino acids. The CDR3 here is CALEGGSGANVLTF. The CDR3 DNA follows: TGTGCGTTGGAGGGGGGTTCTGGGGCCAACGTCCTGACTTTC.

This sequence joins TRBV19 and TRBJ1-6, with D unresolved. V was clipped by 5 bases and J by 10 bases, with 21 bases between them. Germline V lookup: CDR1 LNHDA, CDR2 SQIVND (reference sequence). The CDR3 runs to 16 residues. CDR3 loop: CASSPSVGRSNSPLHF. The CDR3 coding sequence is TGTGCCAGTAGTCCTTCGGTGGGCAGGTCAAACTCACCCCTCCACTTT.

V gene TRBV7-9 combines with J gene TRBJ1-6; D is perhaps TRBD1 (6 bases). This CDR3 has 14 amino acids. Germline V gene lookup returns CDR1 SEHNR and CDR2 FQNEAQ (reference sequence). Between the trimmed V and J ends, which lost 5 bases and 9 bases, there was a span of 14 bases. The CDR3: CASSQDSLSSPLHF. The CDR3 coding sequence is TGTGCCAGCAGCCAGGACAGCCTCTCTTCACCCCTCCACTTT.

Only a few counts were recorded for this clonotype. The chain joins TRBV12-3 or TRBV12-4 to TRBJ2-6; no clear D. The CDR3 is made up of 16 amino acids. V dropped 9 bases and J dropped 0 bases, with 15 bases sitting between them. Written as DNA, the CDR3 is TGTGCCAGTTGGGGATCCCGAGGCTCTGGGGCCAACGTCCTGACTTTC. Translating gives CASWGSRGSGANVLTF.

About this clonotype itself: This could be a read error, since a much larger clone is one nucleotide away. The chain couples TRBV5-1 to TRBJ2-7; 7 nucleotides align to TRBD2. Germline V gene sequence: CDR1 SGHRS, CDR2 YFSETQ. V lost 4 bases and J lost 2; bases outside the gene matches: 12. The CDR3 length is 16 residues. The CDR3 bases are TGCGCCAGCAGCCATGGTCAAGCGGGGAGCACCTACGAGCAGTACTTC. This sequence encodes CASSHGQAGSTYEQYF.

This clonotype was recorded only once. The V gene is TRBV27, the J gene TRBJ2-2; TRBD1 matches 9 bases. This CDR3 has 16 residues. V dropped 8 bases and J dropped 5; count of bases not matched to a gene: 12. CDR1 is MNHEY and CDR2 is SMNVEV in the germline V gene (reference sequence). DNA for the CDR3: TGTGCCAGCCAGTCATACAGGGGGCGGGTGACCGGGGAGCTGTTTTTT. Its protein is CASQSYRGRVTGELFF.

This clonotype was seen more than once but under ten times. The chain carries TRBV18 and TRBJ2-1; D is possibly TRBD2 (5 bases). The V end was cut by 5 bases, the J end by 1 base, with 9 bases between. The germline V gene encodes CDR1 KGHSH and CDR2 LQKENI. The CDR3 spans 14 residues. The DNA for the CDR3 is TGTGCCAGCTCAGACCCGGGGTCCTACAATGAGCAGTTCTTC. This translates into CASSDPGSYNEQFF.